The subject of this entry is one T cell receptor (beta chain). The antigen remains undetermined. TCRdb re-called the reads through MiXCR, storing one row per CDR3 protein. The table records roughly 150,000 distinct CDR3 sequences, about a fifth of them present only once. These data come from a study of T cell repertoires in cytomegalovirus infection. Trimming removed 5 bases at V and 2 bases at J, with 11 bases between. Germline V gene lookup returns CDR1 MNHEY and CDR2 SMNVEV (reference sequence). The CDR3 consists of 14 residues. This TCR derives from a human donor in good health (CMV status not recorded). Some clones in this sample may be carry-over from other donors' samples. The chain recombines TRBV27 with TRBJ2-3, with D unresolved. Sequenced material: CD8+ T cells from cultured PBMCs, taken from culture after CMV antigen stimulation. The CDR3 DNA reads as TGTGCCAGCAGTCTAACCCTTCACACAGATACGCAGTATTTT. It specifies CASSLTLHTDTQYF.